This T cell receptor beta chain comes out of a study of identical twins. Each CDR3 protein gets one entry after TCRdb re-called the 5' RACE reads with MiXCR. The sample records 690,000 or so distinct CDR3 sequences, around 6.1% being singletons. Germline CDR1 DFQATT, CDR2 SNEGSKA (reference sequence). V lost 2 bases to trimming and J lost 6 bases, with 14 bases between them. This CDR3 has 14 amino acids. This clonotype was observed at least ten times. This sequence was found in a man between 18 and 35 years old in good health. The sample was naive T cells sorted from blood. The genes are TRBV20-1 and TRBJ2-4, with D possibly being TRBD2 (7 bases). The CDR3 region is CSARSGGGRNIQYF. CDR3 in DNA: TGCAGTGCTAGATCGGGGGGCGGAAGAAACATTCAGTACTTC.